A single sample gave rise to the 24 T cell receptor beta chains below, sequenced in a study of T cell repertoires in cytomegalovirus infection. Their recognized antigens are unknown. TCRdb re-analysed the reads in MiXCR, keeping a single row per CDR3 protein. The data show roughly 800,000 distinct CDR3 sequences, roughly 28% seen once. Sequenced here: cultured CD8+ T cells from PBMCs, sampled from culture after CMV antigen stimulation. The receptors here all came from a human donor in good health (CMV status not recorded). Some clones in this sample may be carry-over from other donors' samples.

The chain couples TRBV4-1 to TRBJ1-1; D is perhaps TRBD1 (5 bases). V lost 3 bases, J lost 3 bases, and 5 bases lay in between. CDR1 and CDR2 from the germline V gene are MGHRA and YSYEKL. This CDR3 comprises 12 residues. The CDR3 DNA follows: TGCGCCAGCAGCCAGACAGACACTGAAGCTTTCTTT. It is translated as CASSQTDTEAFF.

There are many counts of this clonotype. This CDR3 is CASRYREFEQFF. In nucleotides, the CDR3 is TGTGCCAGCAGGTACAGGGAGTTTGAGCAGTTCTTC. The gene calls are TRBV12-3 or TRBV12-4 and TRBJ2-1; weak D call: TRBD1 (6 bases). The CDR3 runs to 12 residues. V lost 6 bases and J 9 bases, leaving 12 bases between the germline ends.

The CDR3 loop reads CASSQLASLGPGEKLFF. The CDR3 bases are TGTGCCAGCAGCCAGCTGGCCTCTCTAGGGCCCGGTGAAAAACTGTTTTTT. The chain carries TRBV7-8 and TRBJ1-4; D gene unclear. The V gene's germline CDR1 is SGHVS and CDR2 FQNEAQ. V lost 5 bases, J lost 7 bases, and 23 bases lay in between. The CDR3 sequence is 17 residues long. Complete variable domain (other parts from reference TRBV7-8 and TRBJ1-4): GAGVSQSPRYKVAKRGQDVALRCDPISGHVSLFWYQQALGQGPEFLTYFQNEAQLDKSGLPSDRFFAERPEGSVSTLKIQRTQQEDSAVYLCASSQLASLGPGEKLFFGSGTQLSVL.

This sequence joins TRBV10-2 and TRBJ2-2; D possibly corresponds to TRBD1 (5 bases). Trimming pared 4 bases from V and 7 bases from J, leaving 13 bases between. Germline CDR1 is WSHSY and CDR2 is SAAADI. The CDR3 runs to 14 residues. CDR3 residues: CASSVGQYSGELFF. DNA of the CDR3: TGCGCCAGCAGTGTGGGGCAGTATAGCGGGGAGCTGTTTTTT.

The chain uses TRBV12-3 or TRBV12-4 and TRBJ1-1; D ambiguous. The ends were cut back, 6 bases at V and 4 bases at J, with 15 bases in the middle. This CDR3 region has 14 residues. CDR3: CASSPLSPTTEAFF. DNA of the CDR3: TGTGCCAGCAGCCCCCTAAGCCCCACCACTGAAGCTTTCTTT.

The chain is built from TRBV12-3 or TRBV12-4 and TRBJ1-2; unclear D gene. The CDR3 is made up of 14 amino acids. V lost 7 bases, J lost 4 bases, and 16 bases lay in between. DNA for the CDR3: TGTGCCAGCAACAACCCGACGGAGAGCTATGGCTACACCTTC. Translated: CASNNPTESYGYTF.

In its sample, this clonotype was seen many times. The V and J genes are TRBV20-1 and TRBJ2-5; 11 nucleotides align to TRBD2. V trimming: 4 bases; J trimming: 4 bases; junction bases outside the gene matches: 8. Germline loops: CDR1 DFQATT, CDR2 SNEGSKA (reference sequence). CDR3 length equals 15 residues. Here the CDR3 reads CSATPSGGRGETQYF. The CDR3 nucleotides are TGCAGTGCTACCCCTAGCGGGGGGAGGGGAGAGACCCAGTACTTC.

This clonotype was counted a single time. This chain links TRBV5-6 with TRBJ1-3, with TRBD1 identical over 7 bases. Trimming at V came to 5 bases and at J to 6 bases, leaving 8 bases not matched to a gene. This CDR3 region has 14 residues. Germline V CDR1 and CDR2: SGHDT, YYEEEE. The CDR3: CASSPGTVSNTIYF. In DNA form, the CDR3 reads TGTGCCAGCAGTCCCGGGACAGTATCAAACACCATATATTTT.

The V gene is TRBV20-1, the J gene TRBJ1-5; D perhaps matches TRBD1 (6 bases). V was clipped by 1 base and J by 9 bases, with 19 bases between them. This CDR3 spans 15 amino acids. Germline V gives CDR1 DFQATT, CDR2 SNEGSKA (reference sequence). The CDR3 nucleotides read TGCAGTGCTAGAGCCTGGGACTCAGGGGTGCGGCCCCAGCATTTT. Translating it yields CSARAWDSGVRPQHF.

This clonotype was observed a handful of times. CDR3 bases: TGTGCCAGCAGCTTAGCAGGGGTCTCAGCCTACGAGCAGTACGTC. Translated, it gives CASSLAGVSAYEQYV. The rearrangement links TRBV7-8 to TRBJ2-7; a weak D match, TRBD1 (5 bases). CDR1 SGHVS and CDR2 FQNEAQ come from the germline V gene. V was shortened by 0 bases and J by 2 bases, with 11 bases between the two germline ends. The CDR3 is made up of 15 amino acids.

The J gene is TRBJ1-2, the V gene TRBV29-1; 9 nucleotides agree with TRBD1. The CDR3 has 12 residues. The germline CDR1 and CDR2 sequences are SQVTM and ANQGSEA. Trimming took 4 bases from V and 7 from J; bases not matched to a gene: 4. The chain's CDR3 is CSVVGQGTGYTF. Written as DNA, the CDR3 is TGCAGCGTTGTCGGACAGGGGACTGGCTACACCTTC.

The chain recombines TRBV2 with TRBJ1-1; 8 positions match TRBD1. The V gene end was trimmed by 10 bases and the J gene end by 0 bases; junction bases not matched to a gene: 10. The CDR3 spans 15 residues. The germline V gene encodes CDR1 SNHLY and CDR2 FYNNEI. The CDR3: CATRRGLEMNTEAFF. The CDR3 DNA is TGTGCCACCCGCAGGGGGCTAGAAATGAACACTGAAGCTTTCTTT.

The V and J genes are TRBV11-2 and TRBJ2-3; 7 nucleotides match TRBD2. V was pared by 0 bases and J by 6 bases, with 27 bases of the junction left unmatched. Looked up from germline, CDR1 is SGHAT and CDR2 is FQNNGV. The CDR3 covers 22 residues. In DNA form, the CDR3 reads TGTGCCAGCAGCTTAGATTCGTGGGCCGCCGGCCCCCCGGGGGGTAATCCGGATACGCAGTATTTT. Its protein product is CASSLDSWAAGPPGGNPDTQYF.

This chain uses TRBV6-6 with TRBJ1-2; D gene unclear. V was cut by 11 bases and J by 5 bases, with 12 bases left in between. Germline CDR1 MNHNY, CDR2 SVGAGI (reference sequence). This CDR3 has 11 residues. The CDR3 sequence: CAAGRAYGYTF. In DNA form, the CDR3 reads TGTGCCGCCGGAAGAGCTTATGGCTACACCTTC.

In its sample, this clonotype was seen a few times. The genes are TRBV25-1 and TRBJ1-3, with a weak D call TRBD1 (6 bases). Germline CDR1 reads MGHDK; CDR2 reads SYGVNS. The CDR3 covers 15 residues. Between the trimmed V and J ends, which lost 5 bases and 3 bases, there was a span of 14 bases. The CDR3 is CASSRKQGGGNTIYF. For the CDR3, the DNA is TGTGCCAGCAGTAGAAAACAGGGAGGTGGAAACACCATATATTTT.

The rearrangement joins TRBV7-9 to TRBJ2-1; 8 nucleotides agree with TRBD2. With 5 bases clipped from V and 10 bases from J, the junction kept 10 bases outside the gene matches. Germline loops: CDR1 SEHNR, CDR2 FQNEAQ (reference sequence). The CDR3 sequence is 14 residues long. The CDR3 DNA reads as TGTGCCAGCAGCCCGTGGTATAGCGGGGCAGAGCAGTTCTTC. The encoded protein is CASSPWYSGAEQFF.

The V call is TRBV6-2 or TRBV6-3, the J call TRBJ2-1; maybe TRBD1 (6 bases). Trimming took 0 bases from V and 0 from J, leaving 12 bases between them. Germline-derived CDR1 and CDR2 are MNHEY and SVGEGT. The CDR3 totals 17 residues. CDR3 coding DNA: TGTGCCAGCAGTTACTCGATAACAGGGCACTCCTACAATGAGCAGTTCTTC. This sequence encodes CASSYSITGHSYNEQFF.

This clonotype was counted between two and nine times. V and J are TRBV19 and TRBJ1-5, with 7 positions matching TRBD1. Per germline, CDR1 LNHDA and CDR2 SQIVND (reference sequence). This CDR3 has 15 amino acids. V was clipped by 4 bases and J by 6 bases; unmatched bases: 9. The CDR3 DNA reads TGTGCCAGTAGTACTGCGACAGGGTACGGTCAGCCCCAGCATTTT. Its translation: CASSTATGYGQPQHF.

This clonotype was observed many times. This CDR3 is CASSLALLLPFSGANVLTF. The CDR3 DNA sequence: TGTGCCAGCAGCTTAGCGCTACTGCTCCCCTTCTCTGGGGCCAACGTCCTGACTTTC. The chain carries TRBV7-9 and TRBJ2-6, with D unclear. This CDR3 has 19 amino acids. The germline V and J ends were trimmed by 0 bases and 0 bases, with 15 bases remaining between them. Germline CDR1 reads SEHNR; CDR2 reads FQNEAQ (reference sequence).

The V call is TRBV19, the J call TRBJ2-7, with TRBD1 identical over 7 bases. With 5 bases clipped from V and 1 base from J, the junction kept 2 bases outside the gene matches. Looked up from germline, CDR1 is LNHDA and CDR2 is SQIVND (reference sequence). The CDR3 has 13 residues. CDR3 nucleotide sequence: TGTGCCAGTAGTGGGACAGAGTCCTACGAGCAGTACTTC. Translated: CASSGTESYEQYF.

The chain combines TRBV5-1 with TRBJ1-1; D unresolved. Trimming removed 4 bases at V and 8 bases at J, with 18 bases between. This CDR3 spans 14 amino acids. Per the germline V gene, CDR1 is SGHRS and CDR2 is YFSETQ. CDR3 nucleotides: TGCGCCAGCAGCCCCCTCGTCGGTTGGGAAGAAGCTTTCTTT. This gives the protein CASSPLVGWEEAFF.

This clonotype appeared many times. The CDR3 region is CASNPYMVGPYNEQFF. CDR3 sequence (DNA): TGTGCCAGCAATCCCTACATGGTGGGTCCCTACAATGAGCAGTTCTTC. The rearrangement links TRBV6-2 or TRBV6-3 to TRBJ2-1; no clear D gene. The V gene lost 7 bases and the J gene lost 2 bases, with 18 bases spanning the gap. The germline CDR1 and CDR2 sequences are MNHEY and SVGEGT. The CDR3 contains 16 residues.

This clonotype has a handful of counts. The CDR3 DNA reads TGTGCCAGCAGTTACAACAGGGCCGCCGAGCAGTACGTC. Translating gives CASSYNRAAEQYV. The rearrangement links TRBV6-8 to TRBJ2-7; tentative D call: TRBD1 (6 bases). The germline V and J ends were trimmed by 2 bases and 6 bases, with 11 bases remaining between them. Germline V gives CDR1 MNHGY, CDR2 SAAAGT. This CDR3 is built from 13 residues.

The rearrangement uses TRBV14 and TRBJ2-2, with no clear D. The CDR3 spans 15 residues. CDR1 SGHDN and CDR2 FVKESK come from the germline V gene. V gave up 1 base and J gave up 6 bases, with 12 bases separating them. CDR3 amino acids: CASSQGRVKSGELFF. The CDR3 DNA reads TGTGCCAGCAGCCAAGGAAGGGTTAAGTCCGGGGAGCTGTTTTTT.